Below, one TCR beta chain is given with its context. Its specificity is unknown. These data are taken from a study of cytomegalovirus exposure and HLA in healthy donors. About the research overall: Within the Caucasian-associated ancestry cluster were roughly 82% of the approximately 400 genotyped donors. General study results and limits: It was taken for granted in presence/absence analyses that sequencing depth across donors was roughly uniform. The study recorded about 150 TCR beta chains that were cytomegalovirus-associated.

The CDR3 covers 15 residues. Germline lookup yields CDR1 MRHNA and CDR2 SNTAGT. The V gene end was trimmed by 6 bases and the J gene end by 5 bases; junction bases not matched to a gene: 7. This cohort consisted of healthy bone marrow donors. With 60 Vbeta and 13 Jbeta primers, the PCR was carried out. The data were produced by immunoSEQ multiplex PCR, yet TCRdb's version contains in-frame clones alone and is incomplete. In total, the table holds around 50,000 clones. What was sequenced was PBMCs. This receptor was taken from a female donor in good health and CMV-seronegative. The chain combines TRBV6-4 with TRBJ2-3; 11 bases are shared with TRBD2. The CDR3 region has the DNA TGTGCCAGCAGAGCCACTAGCGGGGGCGTAGATACGCAGTATTTT. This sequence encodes CASRATSGGVDTQYF.